The clone carrying this TCR beta chain has just one count. Its target is unknown. The data originate from a study of T cells in localized non-small cell lung cancer. Study-level results: Uninvolved adjacent lung showed higher T cell clonality than tumor. Sequencing covered just one tumor region, so heterogeneity cannot be ruled out.

Profiled with immunoSEQ multiplex PCR; TCRdb holds only in-frame clones, not every one. The sample comprises tens of thousands of clones, more than 70% of which are singletons, and approximately 9.6% rests with the top ten. The CDR3 is 15 residues long. CDR1 and CDR2 from the germline V gene are SGHTA and FQGNSA. V shed 5 bases and J 1 base; nucleotides not matched to a gene: 5. The source of this sequence is an older female donor with stage I lung adenocarcinoma. The specimen comprised peripheral blood, sampled before any cancer treatment. The gene calls are TRBV7-2 and TRBJ2-5, with 9 bases identical to TRBD2. CDR3 nucleotides: TGTGCCAGCAGCCGCTGGCGGGGGGGCCAAGAGACCCAGTACTTC. Its translation: CASSRWRGGQETQYF.